A single T cell receptor beta chain is shown here with its context. Its antigen is still unknown. Germline is not matched at one junction end, which may reflect a read error. This specimen belongs to a study of cytomegalovirus exposure and HLA in healthy donors. Study-level information: An early data release held some 89 million unique TCRs from HLA-typed donors. Study results and caveats: Segments of the TCR beta V type were, in most cases, productive about 90% or about 30% of the time in an earlier analysis. Trimming of TCR beta V- and J-genes showed a link, identified in a later analysis, to a missense DCLRE1C variant. Common viral pathogens seemed, in a later analysis, to connect with several of the most significant clusters.

Researchers ran the PCR with 60 Vbeta and 13 Jbeta primers. Repertoires were generated with immunoSEQ multiplex PCR, while TCRdb's copy carries only in-frame clones and drops some. The table includes about 120,000 clones, 75% to 90% detected once. From germline, CDR1 is PRHDT and CDR2 FYEKMQ (reference sequence). The length of the CDR3 is 16 residues. The genes are TRBV13 and TRBJ2-7; TRBD2 agrees at 13 bases. Sequencing was carried out using PBMCs. This clonotype was obtained from a young man in good health and CMV-seronegative. The CDR3 is CASSYRTSGSSYGQYF. Written as DNA, the CDR3 is TGTGCCAGCAGCTACAGGACTAGCGGGAGCTCCTACGGGCAGTACTTC. Together with reference TRBV13 and TRBJ2-7, the CDR3 gives the full variable domain: AAGVIQSPRHLIKEKRETATLKCYPIPRHDTVYWYQQGPGQDPQFLISFYEKMQSDKGSIPDRFSAQQFSDYHSELNMSSLELGDSALYFCASSYRTSGSSYGQYFGPGTRLTVT.